This TCR beta chain appears in the sequencing data of a study of OX40 agonist ivuxolimab in advanced cancers. Study-level information: A diagnosis of hepatocellular carcinoma, melanoma, renal cell or head and neck cancer was present in dose-escalation patients.

Clones were read by immunoSEQ multiplex PCR, and TCRdb kept only the in-frame ones, dropping some. The sample holds roughly 70,000 clones, around 85% seen once. V gave up 4 bases and J gave up 5 bases; unmatched junction bases: 6. Germline V gene data show CDR1 as SGHTA and CDR2 as FQGNSA. This CDR3 region has 14 residues. Of note for this clone: Its antigen is still unknown.

Study-wide findings and caveats: Low clonal expansion, among the lowest seen, marked partial responders at 0.1-3.0 mg/kg. The average count of expanded clones was higher among CD8+ T cells than among CD4+.

The chain has TRBV7-2 and TRBJ2-7, with 9 bases fitting TRBD2. This clonotype was obtained from an adult with an advanced solid tumor such as melanoma, head and neck, liver or kidney cancer. Sequenced material: CD4+ or CD8+ T cells sorted from blood, taken in a trial of the OX40 agonist ivuxolimab. CDR3 region: CASSYVAGANEQYF. The CDR3 DNA reads TGTGCCAGCAGCTATGTAGCGGGAGCTAACGAGCAGTACTTC.